Described below is a single T cell receptor beta chain sequence and its context. What it binds is not known. With the Oncomine TCR Beta short-read assay, DNA from cultured CD4+ T cells was sequenced. Cultured CD4+ T cells yielded the extracted genomic DNA. TCRdb called the PCR reads again in MiXCR, with one record for every CDR3 protein. The sample holds approximately 21,000 distinct CDR3 sequences; roughly 41% are singletons and the top ten take more than 7%. The sample belongs to a study of vaccination and CD4 T cells after COVID-19. Notes on the study in general: Convalescent patients' median share of reactive clones seen only post-vaccination was 80% to 90%. Data came from relatively few convalescent patients and lacked early post-infection timepoints.

Noted treatment: approximately 11-day PBMC culture with coronavirus spike peptide pools or control peptides (ViraFEST assay). Germline assignment: CDR1 SGHTA and CDR2 FQGNSA. V lost 4 bases to trimming and J lost 8 bases, with 17 bases between them. The CDR3 sequence is 14 residues long. Material: CD4+ T cells from blood, cultured in vitro, obtained after SARS-CoV-2 vaccination. The V gene is TRBV7-2, the J gene TRBJ1-2; D remains ambiguous. This TCR derives from a human donor who had recovered from COVID-19. CDR3 nucleotide sequence: TGTGCCAGCAGCTCGGACCGTCGTCTTACCGGCTACACCTTC. This encodes CASSSDRRLTGYTF.